Each of the 26 T cell receptor beta chains below was sequenced from the same sample in a study of cytomegalovirus exposure and HLA in healthy donors. Data came from immunoSEQ multiplex PCR; TCRdb stores just in-frame clones and leaves some out. The table records over 150,000 clones, around nine tenths of them present only once. The specimen was PBMCs. These receptors were taken from a man younger than 30 in good health and CMV-seropositive.

The V and J genes are TRBV19 and TRBJ1-5; D may be TRBD1 (6 bases). Germline CDR1 reads LNHDA; CDR2 reads SQIVND (reference sequence). V lost 5 bases, J lost 0 bases, and 14 bases lay in between. This CDR3 has 16 amino acids. CDR3 residues: CASSVGTRYSNQPQHF. CDR3 bases: TGTGCCAGTAGTGTCGGGACACGCTATAGCAATCAGCCCCAGCATTTT. The complete variable domain, with remaining parts taken from reference TRBV19 and TRBJ1-5, reads DGGITQSPKYLFRKEGQNVTLSCEQNLNHDAMYWYRQDPGQGLRLIYYSQIVNDFQKGDIAEGYSVSREKKESFPLTVTSAQKNPTAFYLCASSVGTRYSNQPQHFGDGTRLSIL.

A single count supports this clone. V is TRBV15 and J is TRBJ2-7, with 9 bases lining up with TRBD1. J lost 4 bases, V lost 0 bases, and 7 bases had no gene match. The CDR3 is 16 residues long. Germline V lookup: CDR1 LNHNV, CDR2 YYDKDF (reference sequence). The CDR3 sequence is CATSRDRGTGTYEQYF. Written as DNA, the CDR3 is TGTGCCACCAGCAGAGATCGGGGGACAGGGACGTACGAGCAGTACTTC.

The chain couples TRBV2 to TRBJ2-2; 7 bases are shared with TRBD1. Germline lookup yields CDR1 SNHLY and CDR2 FYNNEI. The CDR3 has 14 residues. The V and J ends lost 8 bases and 7 bases, in that order; junction bases with no gene match: 10. CDR3 protein: CASHSSTGSGELFF. In DNA, the CDR3 is TGTGCCAGCCACTCATCGACAGGGAGCGGGGAGCTGTTTTTT.

This clone occurred a few times. The same CDR3 can be traced to other DNA sequences in this sample. The CDR3 is CASSIGGGSYEQYF. The CDR3 region has the DNA TGTGCCAGTAGTATAGGAGGGGGATCCTACGAGCAGTACTTC. V usage is TRBV19 and J usage is TRBJ2-7; D is possibly TRBD1 (6 bases). This CDR3 contains 14 residues. CDR1 LNHDA and CDR2 SQIVND come from the germline V gene (reference sequence). Trimming removed 1 base at V and 1 base at J, with 8 bases between.

Here the CDR3 DNA reads TGTGCCACCAGCATGAACAGGGGTAACACCATATATTTT. Its protein is CATSMNRGNTIYF. The rearrangement links TRBV15 to TRBJ1-3; 7 bases map to TRBD1. The CDR3 is 13 amino acids. Unmatched junction bases numbered 4, after V lost 4 bases and J lost 7 bases. The germline CDR1 and CDR2 sequences are LNHNV and YYDKDF (reference sequence).

The rearrangement links TRBV7-9 to TRBJ2-7; 10 positions match TRBD2. The length of the CDR3 is 14 residues. V gave up 6 bases and J gave up 4 bases; unmatched junction bases: 6. Germline V gene sequence: CDR1 SEHNR, CDR2 FQNEAQ (reference sequence). The CDR3 bases are TGTGCCAGCAGTCGGTTAGCGGGAGGATACGAGCAGTACTTC. This encodes CASSRLAGGYEQYF.

The CDR3 loop reads CASSMGDRVQQPQHF. As DNA, the CDR3 is TGTGCCAGTAGTATGGGAGACAGGGTTCAACAGCCCCAGCATTTT. This chain links TRBV19 with TRBJ1-5; TRBD1 matches 7 bases. V lost 3 bases, J lost 7 bases, and 9 bases stayed unmatched. The CDR3 covers 15 residues. CDR1 and CDR2 (germline): LNHDA, SQIVND (reference sequence).

The V gene is TRBV18, the J gene TRBJ2-1; 7 positions agree with TRBD1. V lost 3 bases, J lost 10 bases, and 6 bases stayed unmatched. The CDR3 is made up of 13 amino acids. Germline V gives CDR1 KGHSH, CDR2 LQKENI. CDR3 protein: CASSPRDRGEQFF. CDR3 bases: TGTGCCAGCTCACCCCGGGACAGAGGGGAGCAGTTCTTC. Supplemented by reference TRBV18 and TRBJ2-1, the full variable domain reads NAGVMQNPRHLVRRRGQEARLRCSPMKGHSHVYWYRQLPEEGLKFMVYLQKENIIDESGMPKERFSAEFPKEGPSILRIQQVVRGDSAAYFCASSPRDRGEQFFGPGTRLTVL.

J is TRBJ2-1 and V is TRBV5-1; TRBD1 matches at 11 bases. Germline CDR1 and CDR2: SGHRS and YFSETQ. With V trimmed by 0 bases and J by 0 bases, 8 bases remained unmatched. This CDR3 has 19 amino acids. CDR3 sequence: CASSLGTGGSQSSYNEQFF. CDR3 in DNA: TGCGCCAGCAGCTTGGGGACAGGGGGCAGCCAAAGCTCCTACAATGAGCAGTTCTTC.

Written as DNA, the CDR3 is TGTGCCAGCAGTCCCACAGGGGGCAGGGAGACCCAGTACTTC. Translating gives CASSPTGGRETQYF. V is TRBV27 and J is TRBJ2-5, with TRBD1 matching over 9 bases. V dropped 5 bases and J dropped 5; count of bases not matched to a gene: 6. In germline, CDR1 is MNHEY, CDR2 SMNVEV (reference sequence). The CDR3 spans 14 residues.

The chain carries TRBV15 and TRBJ1-2; D ambiguous. CDR1 and CDR2 (germline): LNHNV, YYDKDF (reference sequence). The CDR3 loop spans 17 amino acids. V lost 1 base, J lost 5 bases, and 20 bases lay in between. The CDR3 sequence is CATSRGEGVLSLYGYTF. The CDR3 coding sequence is TGTGCCACCAGCAGAGGGGAGGGAGTTCTGAGTCTTTATGGCTACACCTTC.

In its sample, this clone was seen once. The CDR3 here is CASSEDNVETQYF. CDR3 bases: TGTGCCAGCAGTGAAGACAACGTAGAGACCCAGTACTTC. The rearrangement links TRBV6-1 to TRBJ2-5; no clear D. Germline lookup yields CDR1 MNHNS and CDR2 SASEGT. There are 13 residues in the CDR3. V lost 1 base and J lost 4, with 7 bases in between.

This clone occurred once. The chain has TRBV6-5 and TRBJ2-7; D gene ambiguous. The CDR3 is 14 amino acids. Germline-derived CDR1 and CDR2 are MNHEY and SVGAGI. Trimming left V 0 bases short and J 2 bases short, with 8 bases between. The CDR3 sequence: CASSYSGGTYEQYF. The DNA of the CDR3 is TGTGCCAGCAGTTACTCTGGCGGAACCTACGAGCAGTACTTC.

The chain couples TRBV19 to TRBJ2-2; 8 bases are shared with TRBD1. Germline assignment: CDR1 LNHDA and CDR2 SQIVND (reference sequence). CDR3 length: 15 amino acids. V dropped 8 bases and J dropped 1; count of bases not matched to a gene: 6. The CDR3 coding sequence is TGTGCCAGTTCCACGGGGACAGGGAACACCGGGGAGCTGTTTTTT. This gives the protein CASSTGTGNTGELFF.

V and J are TRBV6-1 and TRBJ2-1; 10 positions agree with TRBD2. Trimming removed 6 bases from V and 8 bases from J; junction bases left unmatched: 10. Germline V gives CDR1 MNHNS, CDR2 SASEGT. This CDR3 comprises 15 residues. CDR3 protein: CASRSGRAGDDEQFF. DNA for the CDR3: TGTGCCAGCAGGAGCGGGAGGGCCGGGGATGATGAGCAGTTCTTC.

The chain employs TRBV18 and TRBJ1-5, with a tentative D call TRBD1 (6 bases). The V and J ends lost 5 bases and 4 bases respectively, with 15 bases between them. The CDR3 is made up of 15 amino acids. The V gene's germline CDR1 is KGHSH and CDR2 LQKENI. The CDR3 nucleotides are TGTGCCAGCTCAGGGGAGGGGGATAGAAATCAGCCCCAGCATTTT. Residues: CASSGEGDRNQPQHF.

The chain links TRBV4-1 to TRBJ1-1; 8 nucleotides match TRBD1. The length of the CDR3 is 16 residues. CDR1 and CDR2 from the germline V gene are MGHRA and YSYEKL. The ends lost 1 base at V and 0 bases at J; junction bases unmatched: 4. In DNA form, the CDR3 reads TGCGCCAGCAGCCAAGGACAGGGGATTATGAACACTGAAGCTTTCTTT. Residues: CASSQGQGIMNTEAFF.

The chain carries TRBV11-2 and TRBJ2-1, with 8 bases identical to TRBD2. V shed 3 bases, J shed 8 bases, and the junction held 3 bases outside the gene matches. Germline CDR1 and CDR2: SGHAT and FQNNGV. CDR3 length: 13 residues. Here the CDR3 reads CASSLLAGDEQFF. In DNA, the CDR3 is TGTGCCAGCAGCTTGCTAGCGGGTGATGAGCAGTTCTTC.

V gene TRBV18 combines with J gene TRBJ1-5; tentatively, D is TRBD1 (6 bases). The CDR3 totals 16 residues. Germline V gene sequence: CDR1 KGHSH, CDR2 LQKENI. V lost 3 bases and J lost 5, with 17 bases in between. Written as DNA, the CDR3 is TGTGCCAGCTCACCCGGCGCAGGGGCACAGGATCAGCCCCAGCATTTT. Translation: CASSPGAGAQDQPQHF.

The chain carries TRBV5-1 and TRBJ2-7; 8 bases agree with TRBD2. The V gene end was trimmed by 3 bases and the J gene end by 0 bases; junction bases not matched to a gene: 8. Germline V gene sequence: CDR1 SGHRS, CDR2 YFSETQ. This CDR3 has 16 residues. CDR3: CASSYISGARSYEQYF. CDR3 in DNA: TGCGCCAGCAGCTACATTAGCGGGGCGCGCTCCTACGAGCAGTACTTC.

This chain links TRBV7-3 with TRBJ2-1; TRBD2 is a possible D gene (6 bases). V was trimmed by 5 bases and J by 2 bases, leaving 13 bases between them. The CDR3 is 15 amino acids. Germline CDR1 and CDR2: SGHTA and FQGTGA. CDR3 in DNA: TGTGCCAGCAGCGTGCTTAGCGGCACCTACAATGAGCAGTTCTTC. Translation gives CASSVLSGTYNEQFF.

This chain joins TRBV7-9 and TRBJ2-7; D may be TRBD1 (7 bases). The ends were cut back, 5 bases at V and 2 bases at J, with 13 bases in the middle. The CDR3 is 14 residues long. The germline gives CDR1 SEHNR, CDR2 FQNEAQ (reference sequence). CDR3 nucleotide sequence: TGTGCCAGCAGCCCGACAGGGACTGCCTACGAGCAGTACTTC. Translating gives CASSPTGTAYEQYF.

The genes are TRBV19 and TRBJ1-5, with 11 bases identical to TRBD1. Germline trimming cut 6 bases from V and 1 base from J; bases unmatched to any gene: 2. CDR1 is LNHDA and CDR2 is SQIVND in the germline V gene (reference sequence). This CDR3 has 15 amino acids. The DNA for the CDR3 is TGTGCCAGTAGGGACAGGGGGCAAAGCAATCAGCCCCAGCATTTT. It yields the protein CASRDRGQSNQPQHF.

The V gene is TRBV30, the J gene TRBJ1-2, with TRBD1 as a possible D gene (6 bases). Deletions cut 3 bases from V and 8 bases from J, with 13 bases between. The germline V gene encodes CDR1 GTSNPN and CDR2 SVGIG (reference sequence). This CDR3 has 12 residues. CDR3 residues: CAWRNRVLGYTF. DNA of the CDR3: TGTGCCTGGAGAAACAGGGTACTGGGCTACACCTTC.

This clone has only a few counts. The chain uses TRBV4-1 and TRBJ1-5; no reliable D call. CDR3 length: 12 amino acids. Germline V gene sequence: CDR1 MGHRA, CDR2 YSYEKL. The ends were cut back, 0 bases at V and 8 bases at J, with 5 bases in the middle. The CDR3 nucleotides read TGCGCCAGCAGCCAAGATTCGGAGCCCCAGCATTTT. This gives the protein CASSQDSEPQHF.

The chain is built from TRBV5-1 and TRBJ2-7, with D unresolved. Between the trimmed V and J ends, which lost 0 bases and 5 bases, there was a span of 12 bases. The CDR3 is 14 residues long. Per germline, CDR1 SGHRS and CDR2 YFSETQ. CDR3 nucleotide sequence: TGCGCCAGCAGCTTGGCCTGGCTAGAGGACGAGCAGTACTTC. Translated, it gives CASSLAWLEDEQYF.